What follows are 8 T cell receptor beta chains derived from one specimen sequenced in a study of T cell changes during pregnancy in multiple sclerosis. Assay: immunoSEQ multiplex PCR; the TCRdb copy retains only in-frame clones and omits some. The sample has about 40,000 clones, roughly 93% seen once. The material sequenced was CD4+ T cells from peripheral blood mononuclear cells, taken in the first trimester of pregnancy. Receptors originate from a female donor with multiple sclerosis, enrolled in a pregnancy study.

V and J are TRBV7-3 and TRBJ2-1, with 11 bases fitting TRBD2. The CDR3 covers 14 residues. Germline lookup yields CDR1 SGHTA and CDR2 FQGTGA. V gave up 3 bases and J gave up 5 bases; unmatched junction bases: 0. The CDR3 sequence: CASSLGLADNEQFF. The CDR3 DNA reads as TGTGCCAGCAGCTTGGGACTAGCGGACAATGAGCAGTTCTTC.

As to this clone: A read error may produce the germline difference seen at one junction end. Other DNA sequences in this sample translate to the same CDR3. The CDR3 bases are TGTGCCAGCGCACCAGGGAGTGAAAAACTGTTTTTT. It encodes CASAPGSEKLFF. V usage is TRBV18 and J usage is TRBJ1-4, with D possibly being TRBD1 (5 bases). Looked up from germline, CDR1 is KGHSH and CDR2 is LQKENI. The length of the CDR3 is 12 residues.

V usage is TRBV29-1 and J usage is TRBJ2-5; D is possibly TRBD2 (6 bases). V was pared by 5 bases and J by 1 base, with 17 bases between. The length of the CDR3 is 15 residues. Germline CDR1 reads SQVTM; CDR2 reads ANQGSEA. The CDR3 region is CSVKKLALLQETQYF. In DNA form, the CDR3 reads TGCAGCGTTAAGAAACTAGCTCTTCTCCAAGAGACCCAGTACTTC. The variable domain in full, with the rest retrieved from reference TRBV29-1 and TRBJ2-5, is SAVISQKPSRDICQRGTSLTIQCQVDSQVTMMFWYRQQPGQSLTLIATANQGSEATYESGFVIDKFPISRPNLTFSTLTVSNMSPEDSSIYLCSVKKLALLQETQYFGPGTRLLVL.

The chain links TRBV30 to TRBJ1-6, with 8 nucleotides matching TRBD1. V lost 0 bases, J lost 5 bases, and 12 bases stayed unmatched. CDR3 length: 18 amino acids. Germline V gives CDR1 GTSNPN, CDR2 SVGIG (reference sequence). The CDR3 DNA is TGTGCCTGGAGTGTACAGGGGGGGCGAATTGCTAATAATTCACCCCTCCACTTT. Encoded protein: CAWSVQGGRIANNSPLHF.

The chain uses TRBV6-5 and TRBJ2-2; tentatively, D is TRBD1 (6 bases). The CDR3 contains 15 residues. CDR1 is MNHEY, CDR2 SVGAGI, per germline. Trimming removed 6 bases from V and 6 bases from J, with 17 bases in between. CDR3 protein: CASSQYLQGSGELFF. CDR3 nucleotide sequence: TGTGCCAGCAGCCAGTACTTACAGGGCTCCGGGGAGCTGTTTTTT.

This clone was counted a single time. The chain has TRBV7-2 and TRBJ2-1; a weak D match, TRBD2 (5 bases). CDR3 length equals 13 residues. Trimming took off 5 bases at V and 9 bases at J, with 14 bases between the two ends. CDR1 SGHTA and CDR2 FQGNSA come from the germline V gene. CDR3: CASSPRQGGEQFF. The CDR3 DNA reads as TGTGCCAGCAGCCCCCGTCAAGGAGGTGAGCAGTTCTTC. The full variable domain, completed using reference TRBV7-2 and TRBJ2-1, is GAGVSQSPSNKVTEKGKDVELRCDPISGHTALYWYRQSLGQGLEFLIYFQGNSAPDKSGLPSDRFSAERTGGSVSTLTIQRTQQEDSAVYLCASSPRQGGEQFFGPGTRLTVL.

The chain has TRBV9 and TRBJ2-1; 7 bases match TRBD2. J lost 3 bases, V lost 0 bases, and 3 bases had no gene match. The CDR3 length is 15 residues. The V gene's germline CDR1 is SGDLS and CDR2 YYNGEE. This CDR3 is CASSVAGGSYNEQFF. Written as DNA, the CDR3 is TGTGCCAGCAGCGTAGCTGGCGGGAGCTACAATGAGCAGTTCTTC.

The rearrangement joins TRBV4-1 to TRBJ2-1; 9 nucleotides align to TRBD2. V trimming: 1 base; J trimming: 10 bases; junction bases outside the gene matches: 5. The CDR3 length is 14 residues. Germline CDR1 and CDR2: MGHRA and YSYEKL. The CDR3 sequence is CASSQGTSVAEQFF. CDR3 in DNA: TGCGCCAGCAGCCAAGGGACTAGCGTAGCGGAGCAGTTCTTC.